This T cell receptor (beta chain) was observed in a study of CD8+CD57+ T cells in acquired aplastic anemia. The wider study: Sorting CD4+ and CD8+ cells gave DNA averaging about 2.9 ug.

Genomic DNA, the template, was used for profiling of the TCR beta VDJ and CDR3. MiXCR was run by TCRdb on the reads, yielding one entry per CDR3 protein. The sample includes roughly 130,000 distinct CDR3 sequences, about 48% seen only once; the top ten take about 2.5%. Study-wide results and limits: Patient and control CD8+ Simpson's diversity was not significantly different.

This CDR3 contains 14 residues. Trimming cost V 3 bases and J 3 bases; bases outside gene matches: 2. Per the germline V gene, CDR1 is ENHRY and CDR2 is SYGVKD. To note about this clonotype: The antigen is unknown.

The TCR was taken from a human donor in good health, serving as a control. The chain has TRBV10-3 and TRBJ2-3; 8 nucleotides align to TRBD2. The source material was sorted CD4+, CD8+, or CD8+CD57+ T cells (not recorded which) from PBMCs. In DNA, the CDR3 is TGTGCCATCAGTGATCAGCGGGAGACAGATACGCAGTATTTT. As protein: CAISDQRETDTQYF.